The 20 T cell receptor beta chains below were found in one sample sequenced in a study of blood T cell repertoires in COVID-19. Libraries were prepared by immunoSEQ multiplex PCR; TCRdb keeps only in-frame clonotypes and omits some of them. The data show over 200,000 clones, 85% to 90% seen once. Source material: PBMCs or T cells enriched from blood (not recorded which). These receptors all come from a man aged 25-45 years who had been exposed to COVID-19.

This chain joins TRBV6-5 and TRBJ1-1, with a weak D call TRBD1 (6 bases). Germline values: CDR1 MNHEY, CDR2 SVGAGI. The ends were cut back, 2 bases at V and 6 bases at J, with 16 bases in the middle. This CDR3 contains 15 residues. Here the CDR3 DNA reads TGTGCCAGCAGTTACCGGGGACAACAGCGATCTGAAGCTTTCTTT. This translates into CASSYRGQQRSEAFF.

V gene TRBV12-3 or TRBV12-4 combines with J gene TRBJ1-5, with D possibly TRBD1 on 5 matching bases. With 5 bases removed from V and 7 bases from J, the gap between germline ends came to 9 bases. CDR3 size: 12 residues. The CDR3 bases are TGTGCCAGCAGTCGGGGGGAACAGCCCCAGCATTTT. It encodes CASSRGEQPQHF.

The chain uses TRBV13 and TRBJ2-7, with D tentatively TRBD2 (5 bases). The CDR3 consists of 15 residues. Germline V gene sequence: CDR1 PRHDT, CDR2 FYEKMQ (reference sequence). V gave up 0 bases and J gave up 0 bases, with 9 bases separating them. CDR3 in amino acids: CASSLGLGSSYEQYF. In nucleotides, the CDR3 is TGTGCCAGCAGCTTAGGCCTTGGGAGCTCCTACGAGCAGTACTTC.

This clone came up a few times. CDR3 region: CASSLDGTGGNTEAFF. The CDR3 bases are TGTGCCAGCAGCTTAGACGGGACAGGGGGGAACACTGAAGCTTTCTTT. The J gene is TRBJ1-1, the V gene TRBV7-9, with 11 bases fitting TRBD1. Unmatched junction bases numbered 2, after V lost 1 base and J lost 1 base. CDR1 SEHNR and CDR2 FQNEAQ come from the germline V gene (reference sequence). CDR3 length: 16 amino acids.

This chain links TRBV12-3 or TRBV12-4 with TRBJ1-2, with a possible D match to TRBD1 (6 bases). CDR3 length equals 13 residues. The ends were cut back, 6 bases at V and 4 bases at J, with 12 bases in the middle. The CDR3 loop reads CASSQDRVYGYTF. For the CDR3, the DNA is TGTGCCAGCAGCCAGGACAGAGTCTATGGCTACACCTTC.

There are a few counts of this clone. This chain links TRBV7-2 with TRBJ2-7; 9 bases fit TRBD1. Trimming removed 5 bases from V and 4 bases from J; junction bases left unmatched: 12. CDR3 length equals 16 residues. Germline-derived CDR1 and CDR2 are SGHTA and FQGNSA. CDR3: CASSRFLTGQGYEQYF. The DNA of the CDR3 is TGTGCCAGCAGCAGATTCCTGACGGGACAGGGATACGAGCAGTACTTC.

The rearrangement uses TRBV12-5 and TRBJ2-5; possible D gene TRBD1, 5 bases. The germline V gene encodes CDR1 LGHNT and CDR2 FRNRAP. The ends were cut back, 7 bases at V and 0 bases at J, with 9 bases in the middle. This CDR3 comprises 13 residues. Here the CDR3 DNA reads TGTGCTAGTGAGGGGCCTAACCAAGAGACCCAGTACTTC. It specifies CASEGPNQETQYF.

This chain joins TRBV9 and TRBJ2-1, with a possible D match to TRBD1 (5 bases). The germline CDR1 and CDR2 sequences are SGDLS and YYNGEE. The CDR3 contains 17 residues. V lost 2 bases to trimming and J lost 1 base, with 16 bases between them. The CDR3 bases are TGTGCCAGCAGCGTCGCCCCGGACACCTCTTCCTACAATGAGCAGTTCTTC. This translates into CASSVAPDTSSYNEQFF.

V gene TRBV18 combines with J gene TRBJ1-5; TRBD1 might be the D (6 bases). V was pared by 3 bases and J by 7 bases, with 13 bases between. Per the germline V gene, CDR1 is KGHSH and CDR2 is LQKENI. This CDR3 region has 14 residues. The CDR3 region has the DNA TGTGCCAGCTCACCGGACAGTTTAGGACAGCCCCAGCATTTT. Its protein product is CASSPDSLGQPQHF.

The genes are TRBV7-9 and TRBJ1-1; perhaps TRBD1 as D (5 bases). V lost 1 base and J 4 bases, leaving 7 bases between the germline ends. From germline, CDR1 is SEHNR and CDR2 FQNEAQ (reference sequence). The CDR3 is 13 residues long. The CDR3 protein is CASSLEGFTEAFF. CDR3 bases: TGTGCCAGCAGCTTAGAGGGGTTCACTGAAGCTTTCTTT.

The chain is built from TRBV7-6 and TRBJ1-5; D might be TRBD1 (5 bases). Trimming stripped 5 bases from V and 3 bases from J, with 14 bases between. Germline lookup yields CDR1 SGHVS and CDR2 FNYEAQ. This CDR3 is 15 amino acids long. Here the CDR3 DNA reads TGTGCCAGCAGCCCTTCTCAGGGTAACAATCAGCCCCAGCATTTT. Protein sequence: CASSPSQGNNQPQHF.

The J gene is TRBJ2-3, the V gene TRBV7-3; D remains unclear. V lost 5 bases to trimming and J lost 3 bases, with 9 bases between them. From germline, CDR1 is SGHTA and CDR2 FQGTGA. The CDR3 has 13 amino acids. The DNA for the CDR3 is TGTGCCAGCAGCCCAGAACATACAGATACGCAGTATTTT. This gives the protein CASSPEHTDTQYF.

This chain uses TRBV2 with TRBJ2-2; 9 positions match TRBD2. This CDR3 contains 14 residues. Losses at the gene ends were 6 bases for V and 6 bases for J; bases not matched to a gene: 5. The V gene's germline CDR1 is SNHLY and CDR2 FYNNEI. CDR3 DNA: TGTGCCAGCAGCGCCCGGACTAGCGCCGGGGAGCTGTTTTTT. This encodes CASSARTSAGELFF.

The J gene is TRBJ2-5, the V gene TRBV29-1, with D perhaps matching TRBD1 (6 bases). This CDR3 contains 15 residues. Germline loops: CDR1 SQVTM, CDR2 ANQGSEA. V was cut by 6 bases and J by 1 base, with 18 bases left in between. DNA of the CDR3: TGCAGCGTAGTTTCCCGGGACAACGTCCAAGAGACCCAGTACTTC. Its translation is CSVVSRDNVQETQYF.

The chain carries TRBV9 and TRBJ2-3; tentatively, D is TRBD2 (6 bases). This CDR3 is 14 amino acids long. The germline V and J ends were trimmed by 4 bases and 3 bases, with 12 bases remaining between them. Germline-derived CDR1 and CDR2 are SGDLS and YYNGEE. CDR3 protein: CASSPVGSTDTQYF. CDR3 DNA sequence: TGTGCCAGCAGCCCCGTCGGGAGTACAGATACGCAGTATTTT.

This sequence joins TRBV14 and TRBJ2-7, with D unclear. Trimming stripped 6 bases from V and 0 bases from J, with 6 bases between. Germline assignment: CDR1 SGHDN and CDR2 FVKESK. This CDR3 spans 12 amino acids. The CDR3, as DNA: TGTGCCAGCAGTCTCCTCTCCTACGAGCAGTACTTC. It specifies CASSLLSYEQYF.

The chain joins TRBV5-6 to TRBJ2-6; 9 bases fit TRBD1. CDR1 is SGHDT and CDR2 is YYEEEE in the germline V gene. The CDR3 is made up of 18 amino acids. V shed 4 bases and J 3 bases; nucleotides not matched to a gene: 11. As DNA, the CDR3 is TGTGCCAGCAGCAGAACAGGGGGCGCGGTGTTTGGGGCCAACGTCCTGACTTTC. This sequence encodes CASSRTGGAVFGANVLTF.

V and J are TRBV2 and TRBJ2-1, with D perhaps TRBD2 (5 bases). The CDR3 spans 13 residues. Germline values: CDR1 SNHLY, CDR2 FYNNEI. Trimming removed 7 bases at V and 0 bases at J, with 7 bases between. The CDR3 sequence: CASIGSSYNEQFF. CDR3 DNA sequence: TGTGCCAGCATTGGGAGCTCCTACAATGAGCAGTTCTTC.

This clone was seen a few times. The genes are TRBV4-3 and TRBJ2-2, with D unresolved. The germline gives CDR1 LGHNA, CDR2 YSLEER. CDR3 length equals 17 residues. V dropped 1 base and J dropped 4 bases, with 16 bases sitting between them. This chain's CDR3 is CASSQGGTQILTGELFF. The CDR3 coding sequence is TGCGCCAGCAGCCAAGGAGGCACCCAGATTCTCACCGGGGAGCTGTTTTTT.

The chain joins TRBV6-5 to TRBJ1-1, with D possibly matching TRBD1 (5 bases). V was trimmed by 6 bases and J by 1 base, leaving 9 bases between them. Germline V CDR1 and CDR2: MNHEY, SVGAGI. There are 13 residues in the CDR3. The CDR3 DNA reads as TGTGCCAGCAGATTAGGACAGAACACTGAAGCTTTCTTT. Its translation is CASRLGQNTEAFF.